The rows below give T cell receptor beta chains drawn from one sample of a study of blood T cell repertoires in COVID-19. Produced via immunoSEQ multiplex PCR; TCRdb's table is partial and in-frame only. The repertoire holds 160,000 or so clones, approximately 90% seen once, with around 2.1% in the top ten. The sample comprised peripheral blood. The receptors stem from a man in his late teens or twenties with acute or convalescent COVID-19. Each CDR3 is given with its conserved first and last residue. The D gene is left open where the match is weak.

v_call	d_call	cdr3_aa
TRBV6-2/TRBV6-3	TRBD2	CASSYRQGWTSGDEQFF
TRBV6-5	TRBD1	CASSYSRGHTEAFF
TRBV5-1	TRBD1	CASSFSPGQGNTEAFF
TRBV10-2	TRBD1	CASTTTGDGYTF
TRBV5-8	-	CASSPVVYNEKLFF
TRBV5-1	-	CASSLRGTMGDTQYF
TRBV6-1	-	CASSEPPSRGRQYF
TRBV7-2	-	CASRFGGFSYEQYF
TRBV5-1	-	CASSLDGAGTDTQYF
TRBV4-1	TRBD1	CASSQAATGDTEAFF
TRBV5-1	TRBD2	CASSLAGGGYNEQFF
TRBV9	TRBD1	CASSSHDRDSGGYGYTF